The clone carrying this T cell receptor beta chain appeared a few times. Its antigen remains unidentified. The junction shows a germline mismatch at one end, possibly a read error. All of the isolated RNA was reverse transcribed, so expressed TCRB transcripts were sequenced. Only in-frame clones appear in the TCRdb table, and some are missing; sequencing was by immunoSEQ multiplex PCR. The sample lists 150,000 to 200,000 clones, just over 8% occurring once. CDR1 SGHTA and CDR2 FQGNSA come from the germline V gene. This CDR3 has 12 amino acids. These data come from a study of beta chain features in type 1 diabetes. Study outcomes and limitations: A moderate, significant TCRB CDR3 shortening appeared in type 1 diabetes across four CD4+ subsets.

The V call is TRBV7-2, the J call TRBJ2-2; no clear D. The sequence came from a woman younger than 30 with type 1 diabetes. The sample consisted of central memory CD4+ T cells from blood. CDR3 DNA: TGTGCCAGCAGCTTGGCCACCTGGGAGCTGTTTTTT. Its protein is CASSLATWELFF.